The next 20 T cell receptor beta chains were all read from a single sample in a study of blood T cell repertoires in COVID-19. Sequencing was performed with immunoSEQ multiplex PCR; in TCRdb, only in-frame clones are kept and a portion is missing. The sample lists about 150,000 clones; 88% were seen once. The sequencing sample was made of peripheral blood. All receptors come from a human donor with COVID-19, enrolled during active disease. The donor label of this sample is uncertain.

The CDR3 protein is CSARTGIGEKLFF. The CDR3 DNA reads TGCAGCGCTAGGACCGGGATTGGGGAAAAACTGTTTTTT. The chain couples TRBV29-1 to TRBJ1-4, with unresolved D. The CDR3 extends over 13 amino acids. V was clipped by 7 bases and J by 8 bases, with 17 bases between them. Germline CDR1 and CDR2: SQVTM and ANQGSEA.

The genes are TRBV5-6 and TRBJ1-1; D call uncertain. Germline lookup yields CDR1 SGHDT and CDR2 YYEEEE. The CDR3 length is 16 residues. Trimming removed 6 bases from V and 4 bases from J, with 22 bases in between. CDR3 sequence (DNA): TGTGCCAGCACCTATCGGGCAGGACTCGTAGTCACTGAAGCTTTCTTT. Its protein product is CASTYRAGLVVTEAFF. The full variable domain, its missing parts supplied by reference TRBV5-6 and TRBJ1-1, is DAGVTQSPTHLIKTRGQQVTLRCSPKSGHDTVSWYQQALGQGPQFIFQYYEEEERQRGNFPDRFSGHQFPNYSSELNVNALLLGDSALYLCASTYRAGLVVTEAFFGQGTRLTVV.

This chain uses TRBV5-1 with TRBJ2-2, with a tentative D call TRBD1 (5 bases). Germline V lookup: CDR1 SGHRS, CDR2 YFSETQ. V gave up 5 bases and J gave up 7 bases, with 18 bases separating them. CDR3 length equals 15 residues. As DNA, the CDR3 is TGCGCCAGCAGTCAGGGCAGCCACGTACTCGGGGAGCTGTTTTTT. Amino acid sequence: CASSQGSHVLGELFF.

This chain uses TRBV6-6 with TRBJ2-5; D perhaps matches TRBD2 (5 bases). The CDR3 has 16 residues. V was pared by 6 bases and J by 5 bases, with 22 bases between. Germline CDR1 is MNHNY and CDR2 is SVGAGI (reference sequence). DNA of the CDR3: TGTGCCAGCAGACCCTTAAGAGGGCGGTCGGGGGAGACCCAGTACTTC. Its protein product is CASRPLRGRSGETQYF.

The gene calls are TRBV13 and TRBJ2-7, with D tentatively TRBD1 (6 bases). CDR3 length: 13 residues. V gave up 4 bases and J gave up 4 bases, with 11 bases separating them. Germline V CDR1 and CDR2: PRHDT, FYEKMQ (reference sequence). DNA for the CDR3: TGTGCCAGCAGCTACCAGGACAGTTACGAGCAGTACTTC. It is translated as CASSYQDSYEQYF. Based on the CDR3 plus reference TRBV13 and TRBJ2-7, the full variable domain is AAGVIQSPRHLIKEKRETATLKCYPIPRHDTVYWYQQGPGQDPQFLISFYEKMQSDKGSIPDRFSAQQFSDYHSELNMSSLELGDSALYFCASSYQDSYEQYFGPGTRLTVT.

To note about this clone: Within the sample, other DNA sequences also encode this same CDR3. J is TRBJ2-2 and V is TRBV5-1, with a tentative D call TRBD1 (6 bases). V was clipped by 4 bases and J by 2 bases, with 9 bases between them. This CDR3 contains 14 residues. In germline, CDR1 is SGHRS, CDR2 YFSETQ. CDR3 DNA sequence: TGCGCCAGCAGCCGAGGGGGTAACACCGGGGAGCTGTTTTTT. The encoded protein is CASSRGGNTGELFF.

The CDR3 DNA is TGCGCCAGCAGCTTGGCCCAGGGGGACGAGCAGTACTTC. It encodes CASSLAQGDEQYF. The V and J genes are TRBV5-1 and TRBJ2-7, with TRBD1 identical over 7 bases. Germline V gene sequence: CDR1 SGHRS, CDR2 YFSETQ. This CDR3 comprises 13 residues. Trimming removed 0 bases from V and 5 bases from J; junction bases left unmatched: 2.

This chain joins TRBV6-5 and TRBJ2-1; maybe TRBD1 (5 bases). V was pared by 4 bases and J by 2 bases, with 9 bases between. The CDR3 extends over 14 amino acids. Germline values: CDR1 MNHEY, CDR2 SVGAGI. In nucleotides, the CDR3 is TGTGCCAGCAGTTCCCAGGGTCCCTACAATGAGCAGTTCTTC. As protein: CASSSQGPYNEQFF.

The CDR3 spells CASSGTGNTIYF. CDR3 bases: TGTGCCAGCAGCGGGACAGGAAACACCATATATTTT. This chain connects TRBV9 to TRBJ1-3, with a tentative D call TRBD1 (5 bases). CDR1 and CDR2 from the germline V gene are SGDLS and YYNGEE. The CDR3 runs to 12 residues. With 3 bases removed from V and 4 bases from J, the gap between germline ends came to 5 bases.

The gene calls are TRBV7-3 and TRBJ2-4, with D perhaps matching TRBD1 (5 bases). Germline V CDR1 and CDR2: SGHTA, FQGTGA. Between the trimmed V and J ends, which lost 0 bases and 0 bases, there was a span of 9 bases. The CDR3 extends over 16 amino acids. CDR3 sequence: CASSLTLGLAKNIQYF. Written as DNA, the CDR3 is TGTGCCAGCAGCTTAACGCTGGGGCTAGCCAAAAACATTCAGTACTTC. Together with reference TRBV7-3 and TRBJ2-4, the CDR3 gives the full variable domain: GAGVSQTPSNKVTEKGKYVELRCDPISGHTALYWYRQSLGQGPEFLIYFQGTGAADDSGLPNDRFFAVRPEGSVSTLKIQRTERGDSAVYLCASSLTLGLAKNIQYFGAGTRLSVL.

The chain uses TRBV30 and TRBJ2-3; D not resolved. Per germline, CDR1 GTSNPN and CDR2 SVGIG (reference sequence). Trimming left V 1 base short and J 0 bases short, with 11 bases between. The CDR3 is 15 amino acids. Here the CDR3 DNA reads TGTGCCTGGAGTGGCGGAGCCACTAGCACAGATACGCAGTATTTT. Its translation: CAWSGGATSTDTQYF.

This clone has just a few counts. The chain recombines TRBV5-1 with TRBJ1-1; D remains ambiguous. In germline, CDR1 is SGHRS, CDR2 YFSETQ. V lost 2 bases to trimming and J lost 3 bases, with 11 bases between them. The CDR3 totals 14 residues. CDR3 DNA: TGCGCCAGCAGCTTAGAGGGTCCGGACACTGAAGCTTTCTTT. Protein product: CASSLEGPDTEAFF.

The chain joins TRBV5-6 to TRBJ2-2; D tentatively reads TRBD1 or TRBD2 (6 bases each). The ends were cut back, 4 bases at V and 0 bases at J, with 13 bases in the middle. This CDR3 spans 16 amino acids. Per the germline V gene, CDR1 is SGHDT and CDR2 is YYEEEE. The CDR3 nucleotides read TGTGCCAGCAGCCTGGGGGGACACTCGAACACCGGGGAGCTGTTTTTT. Translation: CASSLGGHSNTGELFF.

The V call is TRBV10-2, the J call TRBJ1-2, with D hard to call. Germline CDR1 WSHSY, CDR2 SAAADI. Trimming took off 0 bases at V and 7 bases at J, with 12 bases between the two ends. The CDR3 is 14 residues long. CDR3 sequence (DNA): TGCGCCAGCAGTGAGTCTTCAGATACGCTTGGCTACACCTTC. It codes for CASSESSDTLGYTF.

The V and J genes are TRBV5-5 and TRBJ2-5; the match to TRBD1 covers 8 bases. This CDR3 has 16 residues. Germline V gene data show CDR1 as SGHKS and CDR2 as YYEKEE (reference sequence). The ends lost 7 bases at V and 5 bases at J; junction bases unmatched: 16. CDR3 DNA sequence: TGTGCCAGCCGGTTGCTGGAGGCAGGGGGCGCGGAGACCCAGTACTTC. Its translation is CASRLLEAGGAETQYF.

The chain combines TRBV21-1 with TRBJ2-3; the table's TRBD1 call for D was not verified on the DNA. TRBV21-1 has pseudogene status. The CDR3 covers 16 residues. In DNA form, the CDR3 reads TGTGCCAGCAGCAAAAGTGGGACAGGCACAACAGATACGCAGTATTTT. It codes for CASSKSGTGTTDTQYF.

This chain connects TRBV29-1 to TRBJ1-1; D ambiguous. Trimming removed 4 bases at V and 5 bases at J, with 8 bases between. Germline assignment: CDR1 SQVTM and CDR2 ANQGSEA. The CDR3 sequence is 11 residues long. The CDR3 here is CSVGRGTEAFF. The CDR3, as DNA: TGCAGCGTTGGTCGAGGGACTGAAGCTTTCTTT.

The chain recombines TRBV19 with TRBJ2-7, with 8 bases lining up with TRBD2. Germline V lookup: CDR1 LNHDA, CDR2 SQIVND (reference sequence). V lost 1 base and J lost 6; bases outside the gene matches: 5. This CDR3 comprises 14 residues. The CDR3 nucleotides read TGTGCCAGTAGTATAGGTCGGACTAGCCCCGAGCAGTACTTC. This translates into CASSIGRTSPEQYF.

The gene calls are TRBV5-5 and TRBJ2-7; D uncertain. Trimming removed 4 bases at V and 2 bases at J, with 19 bases between. The CDR3 runs to 16 residues. The germline CDR1 and CDR2 sequences are SGHKS and YYEKEE (reference sequence). The CDR3 sequence is CASSTLTGSLPYEQYF. The CDR3 coding sequence is TGTGCCAGCAGCACTCTGACTGGAAGCCTACCCTACGAGCAGTACTTC.

This sequence joins TRBV19 and TRBJ2-7; 9 bases fit TRBD1. V gave up 6 bases and J gave up 7 bases; unmatched junction bases: 10. CDR1 LNHDA and CDR2 SQIVND come from the germline V gene (reference sequence). The CDR3 sequence is 14 residues long. The CDR3 sequence: CASSPGQGAEEQYF. CDR3 DNA: TGTGCCAGTAGCCCGGGACAGGGAGCGGAGGAGCAGTACTTC.